This TCR beta chain originates from a study of OX40 agonist ivuxolimab in advanced cancers. Background on the study: Partial responses were seen in three patients, one with hepatocellular carcinoma and two with cutaneous melanoma.

This table comes from immunoSEQ multiplex PCR, and its TCRdb copy is limited to in-frame clones, with some not included. This sample has 72,000 or so clones, with about 80% found just once. The TCR comes from an adult with an advanced solid tumor such as melanoma, head and neck, liver or kidney cancer. The sample in question was CD4+ or CD8+ T cells sorted from blood, obtained in a trial of the OX40 agonist ivuxolimab.

The CDR3 here is CASSPTSFTLIDSQETQYF. DNA for the CDR3: TGTGCCAGCAGTCCTACGTCGTTTACCCTTATCGACTCCCAAGAGACCCAGTACTTC. The rearrangement links TRBV27 to TRBJ2-5, with D unresolved. The CDR3 covers 19 residues. Trimming stripped 5 bases from V and 1 base from J, with 26 bases between. Germline V gene data show CDR1 as MNHEY and CDR2 as SMNVEV (reference sequence).